This T cell receptor beta chain stems from a study of blood T cells in healthy people across ages. This clonotype was observed a handful of times. Antigen specificity is unknown. Isolated per sample were at least 7 million PBMCs. The V gene's germline CDR1 is SGDLS and CDR2 YYNGEE. The CDR3 loop spans 16 amino acids. The V end lost 0 bases, the J end lost 0 bases, and 11 bases lay between the germline ends. Study observations and caveats: Naive CD4+ cells and diversity were both higher in long-lived donors than in aged donors.

Using a J-beta primer mix together with a sample-barcoded 5' primer, a second PCR was run for about 6 to 11 cycles. From the 5' RACE reads, TCRdb called clonotypes with MiXCR, one entry per CDR3 protein. The sample carries about 800,000 distinct CDR3 sequences, 20% to 25% recorded once. These sequences were also reported in another study, on T cells of mothers and their children. From that study: A few healthy Caucasian mothers gave samples, and so did their six children.

The receptor's source is a boy aged 5-17 years in good health. The specimen was blood. The rearrangement links TRBV9 to TRBJ2-3; a weak D match, TRBD1 (6 bases). The CDR3 sequence: CASSVGQGRSTDTQYF. The CDR3 DNA reads TGTGCCAGCAGCGTAGGGCAGGGGAGAAGCACAGATACGCAGTATTTT.